This entry concerns a single T cell receptor (beta chain). The antigen is unknown. The data were obtained in a study of T cell repertoires in cytomegalovirus infection. Study background: CMV epitopes used comprised recently identified HLA-C-restricted ones and well-studied HLA-B-restricted ones. Public TCR beta signature analysis indicated the presence of both CMV infection and matching HLA type. Study-wide results and limits: Clonotype analysis showed dominance of the ex vivo response by HLA-C-restricted CMV-specific TCR beta clonotypes.

MiXCR was run by TCRdb on the reads, yielding one entry per CDR3 protein. Among about 220,000 distinct CDR3 sequences listed, about 40% were seen once. Sequenced here: CD8+ T cells from cultured PBMCs, sampled from culture after CMV antigen stimulation. The TCR originated in a human donor in good health (CMV status not recorded). Some clones in this sample may be carry-over from other donors' samples.

The chain's CDR3 is CARSPHPVQGISYEQYF. The CDR3, as DNA: TGTGCCAGAAGCCCCCACCCTGTACAGGGGATCTCCTACGAGCAGTACTTC. The chain is built from TRBV7-4 and TRBJ2-7, with TRBD1 identical over 7 bases. Trimming cost V 9 bases and J 0 bases; bases outside gene matches: 17. Germline-derived CDR1 and CDR2 are SGHVT and SQSDAQ. The CDR3 covers 17 residues.